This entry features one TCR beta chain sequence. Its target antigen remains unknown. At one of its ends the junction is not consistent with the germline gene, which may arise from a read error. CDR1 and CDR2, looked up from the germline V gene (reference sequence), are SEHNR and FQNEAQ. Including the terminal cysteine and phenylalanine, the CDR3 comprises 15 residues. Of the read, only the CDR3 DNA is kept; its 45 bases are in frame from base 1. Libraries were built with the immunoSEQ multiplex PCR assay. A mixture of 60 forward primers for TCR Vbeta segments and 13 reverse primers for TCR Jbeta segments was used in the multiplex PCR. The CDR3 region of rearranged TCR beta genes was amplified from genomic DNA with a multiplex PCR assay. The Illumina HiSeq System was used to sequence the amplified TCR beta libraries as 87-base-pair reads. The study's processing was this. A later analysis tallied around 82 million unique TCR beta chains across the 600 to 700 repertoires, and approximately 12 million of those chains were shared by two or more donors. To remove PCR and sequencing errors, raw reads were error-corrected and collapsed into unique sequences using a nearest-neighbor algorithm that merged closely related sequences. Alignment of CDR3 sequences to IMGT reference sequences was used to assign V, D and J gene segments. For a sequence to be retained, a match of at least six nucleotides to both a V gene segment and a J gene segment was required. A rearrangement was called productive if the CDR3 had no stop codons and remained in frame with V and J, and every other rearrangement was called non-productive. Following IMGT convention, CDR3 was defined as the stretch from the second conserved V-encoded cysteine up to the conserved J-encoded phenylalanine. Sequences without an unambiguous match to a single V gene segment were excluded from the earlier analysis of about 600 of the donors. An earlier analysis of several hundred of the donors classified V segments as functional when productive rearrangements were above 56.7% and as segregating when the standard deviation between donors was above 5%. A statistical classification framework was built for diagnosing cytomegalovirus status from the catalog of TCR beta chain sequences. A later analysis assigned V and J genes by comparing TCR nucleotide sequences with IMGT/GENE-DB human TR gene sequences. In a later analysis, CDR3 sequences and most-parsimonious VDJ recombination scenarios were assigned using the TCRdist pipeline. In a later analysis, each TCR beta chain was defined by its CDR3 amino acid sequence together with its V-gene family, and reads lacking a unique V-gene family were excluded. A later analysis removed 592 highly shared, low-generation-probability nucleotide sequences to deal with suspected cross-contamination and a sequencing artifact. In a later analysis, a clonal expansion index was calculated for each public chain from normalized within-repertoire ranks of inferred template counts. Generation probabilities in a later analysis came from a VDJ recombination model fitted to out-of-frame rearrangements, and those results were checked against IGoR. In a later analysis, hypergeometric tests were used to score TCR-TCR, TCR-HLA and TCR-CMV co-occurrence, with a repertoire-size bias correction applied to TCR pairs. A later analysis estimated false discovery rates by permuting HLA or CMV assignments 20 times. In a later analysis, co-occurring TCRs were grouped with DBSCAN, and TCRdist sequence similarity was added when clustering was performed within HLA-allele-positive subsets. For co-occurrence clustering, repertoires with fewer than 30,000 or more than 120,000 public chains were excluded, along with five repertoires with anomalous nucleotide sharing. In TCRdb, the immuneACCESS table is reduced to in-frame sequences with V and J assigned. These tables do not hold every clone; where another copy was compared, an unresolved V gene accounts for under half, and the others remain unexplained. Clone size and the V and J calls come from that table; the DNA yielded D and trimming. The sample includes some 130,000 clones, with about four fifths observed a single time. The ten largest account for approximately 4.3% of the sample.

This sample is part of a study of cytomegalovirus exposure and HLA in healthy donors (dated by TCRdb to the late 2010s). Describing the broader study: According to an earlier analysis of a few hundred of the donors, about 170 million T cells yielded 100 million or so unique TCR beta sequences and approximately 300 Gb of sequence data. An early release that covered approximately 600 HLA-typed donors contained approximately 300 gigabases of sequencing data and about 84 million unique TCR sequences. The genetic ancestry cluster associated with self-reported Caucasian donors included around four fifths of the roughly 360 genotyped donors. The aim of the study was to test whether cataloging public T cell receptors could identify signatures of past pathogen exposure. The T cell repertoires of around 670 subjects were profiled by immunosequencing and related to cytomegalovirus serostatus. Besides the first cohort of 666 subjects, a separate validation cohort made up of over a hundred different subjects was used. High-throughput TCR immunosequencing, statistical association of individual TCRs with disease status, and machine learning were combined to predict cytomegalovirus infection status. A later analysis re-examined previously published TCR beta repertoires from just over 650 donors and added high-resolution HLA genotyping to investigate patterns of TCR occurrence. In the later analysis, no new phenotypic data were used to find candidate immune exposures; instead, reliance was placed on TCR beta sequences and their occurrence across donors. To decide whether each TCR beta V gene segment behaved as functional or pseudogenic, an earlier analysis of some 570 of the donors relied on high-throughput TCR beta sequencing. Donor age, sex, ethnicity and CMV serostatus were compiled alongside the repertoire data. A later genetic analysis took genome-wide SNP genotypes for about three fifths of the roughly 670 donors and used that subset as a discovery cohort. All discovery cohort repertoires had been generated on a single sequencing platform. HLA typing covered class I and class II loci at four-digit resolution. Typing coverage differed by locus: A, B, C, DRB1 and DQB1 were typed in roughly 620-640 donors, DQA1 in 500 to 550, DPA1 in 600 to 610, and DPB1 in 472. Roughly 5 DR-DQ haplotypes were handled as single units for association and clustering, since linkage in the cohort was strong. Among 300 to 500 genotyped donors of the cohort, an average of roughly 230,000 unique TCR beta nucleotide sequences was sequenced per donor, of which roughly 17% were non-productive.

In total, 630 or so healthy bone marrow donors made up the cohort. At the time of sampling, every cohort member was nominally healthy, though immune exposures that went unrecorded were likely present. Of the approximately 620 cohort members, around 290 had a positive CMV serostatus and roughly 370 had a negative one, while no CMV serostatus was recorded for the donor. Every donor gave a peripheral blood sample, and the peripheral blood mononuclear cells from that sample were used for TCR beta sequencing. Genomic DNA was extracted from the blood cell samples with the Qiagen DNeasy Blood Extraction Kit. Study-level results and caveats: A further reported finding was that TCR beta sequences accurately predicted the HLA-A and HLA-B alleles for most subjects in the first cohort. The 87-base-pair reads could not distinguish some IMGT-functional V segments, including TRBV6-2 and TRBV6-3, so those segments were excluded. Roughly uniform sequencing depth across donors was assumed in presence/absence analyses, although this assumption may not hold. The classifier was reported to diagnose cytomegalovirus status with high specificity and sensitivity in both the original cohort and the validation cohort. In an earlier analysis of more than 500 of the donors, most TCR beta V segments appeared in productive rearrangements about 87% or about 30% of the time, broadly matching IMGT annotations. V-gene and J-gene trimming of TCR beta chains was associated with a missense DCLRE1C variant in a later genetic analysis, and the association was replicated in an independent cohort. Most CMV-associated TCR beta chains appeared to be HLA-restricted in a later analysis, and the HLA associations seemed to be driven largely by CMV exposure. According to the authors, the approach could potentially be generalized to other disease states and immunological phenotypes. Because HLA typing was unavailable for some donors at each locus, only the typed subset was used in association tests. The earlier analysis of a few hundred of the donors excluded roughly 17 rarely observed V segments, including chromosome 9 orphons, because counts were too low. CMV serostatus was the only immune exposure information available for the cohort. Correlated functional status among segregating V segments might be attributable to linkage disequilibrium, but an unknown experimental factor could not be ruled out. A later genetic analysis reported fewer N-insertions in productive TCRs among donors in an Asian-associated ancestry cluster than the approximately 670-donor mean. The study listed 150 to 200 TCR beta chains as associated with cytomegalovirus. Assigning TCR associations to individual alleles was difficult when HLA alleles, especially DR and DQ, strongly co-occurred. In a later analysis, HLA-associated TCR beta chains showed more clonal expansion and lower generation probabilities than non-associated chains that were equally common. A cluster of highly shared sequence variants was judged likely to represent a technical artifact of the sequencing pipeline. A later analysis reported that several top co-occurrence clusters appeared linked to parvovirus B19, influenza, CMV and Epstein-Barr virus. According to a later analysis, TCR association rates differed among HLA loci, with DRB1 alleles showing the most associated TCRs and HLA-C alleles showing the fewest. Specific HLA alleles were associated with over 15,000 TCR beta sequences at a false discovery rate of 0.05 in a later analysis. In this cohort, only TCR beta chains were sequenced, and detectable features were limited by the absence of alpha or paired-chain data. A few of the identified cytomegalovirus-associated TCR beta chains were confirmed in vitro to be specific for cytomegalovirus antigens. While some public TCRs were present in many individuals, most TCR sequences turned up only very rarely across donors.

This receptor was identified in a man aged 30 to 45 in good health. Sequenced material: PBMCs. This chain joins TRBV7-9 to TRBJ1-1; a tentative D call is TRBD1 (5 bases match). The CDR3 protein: CASSLGLAGNTGAFF. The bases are TGTGCCAGCAGCTTAGGGCTGGCAGGGAACACTGGAGCTTTCTTT.